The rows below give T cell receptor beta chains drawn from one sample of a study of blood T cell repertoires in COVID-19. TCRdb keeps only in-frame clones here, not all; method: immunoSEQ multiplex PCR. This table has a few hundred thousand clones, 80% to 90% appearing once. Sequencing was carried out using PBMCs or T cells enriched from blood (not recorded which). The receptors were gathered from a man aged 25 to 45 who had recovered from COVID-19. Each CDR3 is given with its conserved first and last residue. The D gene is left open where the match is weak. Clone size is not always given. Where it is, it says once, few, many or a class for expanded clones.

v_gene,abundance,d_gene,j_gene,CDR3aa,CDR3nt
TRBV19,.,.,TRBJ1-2,CASSPGQNYGYTF,TGTGCCAGTAGTCCTGGACAGAACTATGGCTACACCTTC
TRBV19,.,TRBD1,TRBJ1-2,CASSINLVRTGYYGYTF,TGTGCCAGTAGTATAAATCTGGTGAGGACAGGCTACTATGGCTACACCTTC
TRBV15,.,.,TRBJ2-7,CATSRVEPGREQYF,TGTGCCACCAGCAGAGTAGAACCCGGGAGAGAGCAGTACTTC
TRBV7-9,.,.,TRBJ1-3,CASSPVIYHTIYF,TGTGCCAGCAGCCCCGTTATCTACCACACCATATATTTT
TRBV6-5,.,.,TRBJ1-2,CASRTHGGGSGYTF,TGTGCCAGCAGGACTCATGGGGGCGGGAGTGGCTACACCTTC
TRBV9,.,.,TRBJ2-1,CASSPGGDEQFF,TGTGCCAGCAGCCCGGGGGGCGATGAGCAGTTCTTC
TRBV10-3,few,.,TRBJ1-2,CAISESEGLNGYTF,TGTGCCATCAGTGAGTCGGAGGGATTGAATGGCTACACCTTC
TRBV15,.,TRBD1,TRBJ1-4,CATSRGGGQGFELFF,TGTGCCACCAGCCGGGGAGGGGGACAGGGGTTCGAACTGTTTTTT
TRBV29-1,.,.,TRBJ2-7,CSVVQPSYEQYF,TGCAGCGTTGTACAGCCCTCCTACGAGCAGTACTTC
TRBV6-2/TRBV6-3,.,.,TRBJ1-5,CASSVYWNQPQHF,TGTGCCAGCAGTGTTTACTGGAATCAGCCCCAGCATTTT
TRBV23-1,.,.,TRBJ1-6,CASTRPVNNSPLHF,TGCGCCAGCACGCGGCCGGTAAATAATTCACCCCTCCACTTT
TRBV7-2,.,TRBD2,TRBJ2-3,CASSSAGVNTDTQYF,TGTGCCAGCAGCTCCGCGGGGGTGAACACAGATACGCAGTATTTT
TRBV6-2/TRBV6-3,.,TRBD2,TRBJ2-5,CASSYSASGGAEETQYF,TGTGCCAGCAGTTACTCGGCTAGCGGGGGGGCCGAGGAGACCCAGTACTTC
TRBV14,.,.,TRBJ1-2,CASSQENYGYTF,TGTGCCAGCAGCCAGGAGAACTATGGCTACACCTTC
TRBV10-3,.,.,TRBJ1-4,CAISESTVATNEKLFF,TGTGCCATCAGTGAGTCGACAGTTGCAACTAATGAAAAACTGTTTTTT
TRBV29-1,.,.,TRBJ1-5,CSVAGSHNQPQHF,TGCAGCGTTGCGGGGTCCCACAATCAGCCCCAGCATTTT
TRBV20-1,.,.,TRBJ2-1,CSARQANEQFF,TGCAGTGCTCGACAGGCCAATGAGCAGTTCTTC
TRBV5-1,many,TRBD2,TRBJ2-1,CASSFNLAGPYNEQFF,TGCGCCAGCAGCTTCAACCTAGCGGGGCCCTACAATGAGCAGTTCTTC